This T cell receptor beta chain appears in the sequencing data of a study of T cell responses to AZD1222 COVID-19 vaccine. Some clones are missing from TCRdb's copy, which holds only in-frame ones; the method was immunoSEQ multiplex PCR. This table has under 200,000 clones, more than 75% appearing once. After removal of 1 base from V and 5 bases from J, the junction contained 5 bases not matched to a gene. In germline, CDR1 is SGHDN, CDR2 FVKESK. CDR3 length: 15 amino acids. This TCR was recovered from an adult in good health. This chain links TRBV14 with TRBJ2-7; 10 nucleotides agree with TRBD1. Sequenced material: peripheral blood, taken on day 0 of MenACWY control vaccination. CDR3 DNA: TGTGCCAGCAGCCAAGGACAGGGGGCTGGCGACGAGCAGTACTTC. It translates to CASSQGQGAGDEQYF.